This TCR beta chain derives from a study of control samples from healthy donors and cancer patients. Profiled with immunoSEQ multiplex PCR; TCRdb holds only in-frame clones, not every one. Among about 86,000 clones listed, about 92% were seen once. Input material: blood. This sequence originates from a woman aged 25 to 39 in good health.

The CDR3 is CATSGDRNYGYTF. In nucleotides, the CDR3 is TGTGCCACCAGCGGGGACAGAAACTATGGCTACACCTTC. The chain uses TRBV24-1 and TRBJ1-2; TRBD1 matches 7 bases. Germline V gives CDR1 KGHDR, CDR2 SFDVKD. The V gene end was trimmed by 7 bases and the J gene end by 2 bases; junction bases not matched to a gene: 3. This CDR3 has 13 residues.